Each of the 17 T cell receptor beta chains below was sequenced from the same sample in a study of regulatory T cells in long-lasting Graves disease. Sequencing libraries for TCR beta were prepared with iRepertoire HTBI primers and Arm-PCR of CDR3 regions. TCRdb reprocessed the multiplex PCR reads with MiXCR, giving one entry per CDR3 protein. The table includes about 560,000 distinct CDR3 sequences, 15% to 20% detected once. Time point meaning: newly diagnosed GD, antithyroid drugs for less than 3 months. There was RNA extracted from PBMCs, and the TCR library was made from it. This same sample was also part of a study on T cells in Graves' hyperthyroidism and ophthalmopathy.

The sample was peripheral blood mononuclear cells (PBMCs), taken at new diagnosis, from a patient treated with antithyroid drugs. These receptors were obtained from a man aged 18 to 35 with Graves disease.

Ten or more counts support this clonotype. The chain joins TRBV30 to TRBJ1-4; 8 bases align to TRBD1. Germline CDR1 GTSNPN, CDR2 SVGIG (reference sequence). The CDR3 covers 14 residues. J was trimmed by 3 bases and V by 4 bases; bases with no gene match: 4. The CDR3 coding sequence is TGTGCCTGGACAAAGACAGGGGCTAATGAAAAACTGTTTTTT. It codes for CAWTKTGANEKLFF.

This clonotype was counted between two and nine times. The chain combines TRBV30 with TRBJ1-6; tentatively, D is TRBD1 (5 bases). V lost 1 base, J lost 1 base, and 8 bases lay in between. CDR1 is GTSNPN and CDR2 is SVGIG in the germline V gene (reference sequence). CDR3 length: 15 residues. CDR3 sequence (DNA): TGTGCCTGGAGTGCAGGGTATTCCTATAATTCACCCCTCCACTTT. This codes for CAWSAGYSYNSPLHF.

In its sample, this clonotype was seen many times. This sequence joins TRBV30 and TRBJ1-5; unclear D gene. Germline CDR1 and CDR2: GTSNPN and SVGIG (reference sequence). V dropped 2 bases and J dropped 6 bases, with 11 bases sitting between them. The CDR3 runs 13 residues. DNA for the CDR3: TGTGCCTGGAGTAATCAGGCAGGTCAGCCCCAGCATTTT. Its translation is CAWSNQAGQPQHF.

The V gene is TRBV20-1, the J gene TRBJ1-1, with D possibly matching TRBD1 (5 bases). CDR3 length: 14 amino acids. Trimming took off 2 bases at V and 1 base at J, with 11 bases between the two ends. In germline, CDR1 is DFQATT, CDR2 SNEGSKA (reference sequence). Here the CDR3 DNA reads TGCAGTGCTAGATCTGGGGGGGGGAACACTGAAGCTTTCTTT. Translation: CSARSGGGNTEAFF.

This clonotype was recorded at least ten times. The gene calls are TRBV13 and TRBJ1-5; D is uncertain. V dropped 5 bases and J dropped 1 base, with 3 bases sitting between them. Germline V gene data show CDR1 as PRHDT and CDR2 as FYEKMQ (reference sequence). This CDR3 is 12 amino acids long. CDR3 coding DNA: TGTGCCAGCAGCGCCAGCAATCAGCCCCAGCATTTT. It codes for CASSASNQPQHF.

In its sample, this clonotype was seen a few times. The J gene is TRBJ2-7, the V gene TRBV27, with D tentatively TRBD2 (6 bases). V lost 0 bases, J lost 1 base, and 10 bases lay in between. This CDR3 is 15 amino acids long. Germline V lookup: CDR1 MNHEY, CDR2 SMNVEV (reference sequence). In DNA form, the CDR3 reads TGTGCCAGCAGTTTATCGATGGGGGGTTCCTACGAGCAGTACTTC. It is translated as CASSLSMGGSYEQYF.

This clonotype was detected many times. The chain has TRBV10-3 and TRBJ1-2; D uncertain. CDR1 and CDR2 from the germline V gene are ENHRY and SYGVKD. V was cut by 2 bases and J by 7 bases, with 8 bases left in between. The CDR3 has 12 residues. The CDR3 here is CAISEPGSGYTF. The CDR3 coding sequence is TGTGCCATCAGTGAGCCGGGGTCTGGCTACACCTTC.

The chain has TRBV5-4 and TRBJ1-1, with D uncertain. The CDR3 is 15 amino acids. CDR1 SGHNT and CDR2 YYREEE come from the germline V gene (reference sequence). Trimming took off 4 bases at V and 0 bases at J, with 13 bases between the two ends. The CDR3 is CASSAAPVLNTEAFF. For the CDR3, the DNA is TGTGCCAGCAGCGCCGCCCCGGTGCTGAACACTGAAGCTTTCTTT.

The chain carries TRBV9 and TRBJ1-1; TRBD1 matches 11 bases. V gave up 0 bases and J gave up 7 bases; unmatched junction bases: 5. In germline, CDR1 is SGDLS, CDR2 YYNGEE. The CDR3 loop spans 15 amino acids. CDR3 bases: TGTGCCAGCAGCGTAGGGACAGGGGGCTTTGGTGAAGCTTTCTTT. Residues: CASSVGTGGFGEAFF. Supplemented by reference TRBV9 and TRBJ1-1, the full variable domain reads DSGVTQTPKHLITATGQRVTLRCSPRSGDLSVYWYQQSLDQGLQFLIQYYNGEERAKGNILERFSAQQFPDLHSELNLSSLELGDSALYFCASSVGTGGFGEAFFGQGTRLTVV.

This chain's CDR3 is CASSYKGGVEETQYF. Written as DNA, the CDR3 is TGTGCCAGCAGTTACAAGGGGGGCGTTGAAGAGACCCAGTACTTC. This chain connects TRBV6-2 or TRBV6-3 to TRBJ2-5; tentatively, D is TRBD1 or TRBD2 (6 bases each). Trimming cost V 2 bases and J 3 bases, with 13 bases left between them. CDR3 size: 15 residues. In germline, CDR1 is MNHEY, CDR2 SVGEGT.

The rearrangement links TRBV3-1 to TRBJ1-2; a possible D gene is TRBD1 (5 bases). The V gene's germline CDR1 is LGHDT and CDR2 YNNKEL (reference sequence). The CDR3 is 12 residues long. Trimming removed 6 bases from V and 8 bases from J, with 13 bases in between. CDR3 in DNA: TGTGCCAGCAGTCGGGGCTTCAGGGGCTACACCTTC. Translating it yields CASSRGFRGYTF. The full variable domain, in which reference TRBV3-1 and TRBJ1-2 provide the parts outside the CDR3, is DTAVSQTPKYLVTQMGNDKSIKCEQNLGHDTMYWYKQDSKKFLKIMFSYNNKELIINETVPNRFSPKSPDKAHLNLHINSLELGDSAVYFCASSRGFRGYTFGSGTRLTVV.

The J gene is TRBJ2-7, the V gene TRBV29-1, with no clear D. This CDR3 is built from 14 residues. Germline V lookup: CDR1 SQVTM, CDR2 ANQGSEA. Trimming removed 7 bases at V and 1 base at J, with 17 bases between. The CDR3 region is CSANEDVYSYEQYF. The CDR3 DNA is TGCAGCGCTAACGAAGACGTCTATTCCTACGAGCAGTACTTC.

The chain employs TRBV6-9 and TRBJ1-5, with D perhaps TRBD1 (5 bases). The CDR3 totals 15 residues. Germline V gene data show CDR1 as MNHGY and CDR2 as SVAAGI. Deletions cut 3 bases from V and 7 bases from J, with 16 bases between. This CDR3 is CASSYSIGGKQPQHF. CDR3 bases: TGTGCCAGCAGTTACTCAATCGGGGGGAAACAGCCCCAGCATTTT.

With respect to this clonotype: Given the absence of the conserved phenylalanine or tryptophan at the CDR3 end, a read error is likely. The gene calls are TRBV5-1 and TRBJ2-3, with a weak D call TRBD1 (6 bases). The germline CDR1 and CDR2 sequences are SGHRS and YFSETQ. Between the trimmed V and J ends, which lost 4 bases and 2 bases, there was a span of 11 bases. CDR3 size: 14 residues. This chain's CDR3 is CASSLRQATDTQYL. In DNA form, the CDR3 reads TGCGCCAGCAGCCTACGACAGGCCACAGATACGCAGTATTTA.

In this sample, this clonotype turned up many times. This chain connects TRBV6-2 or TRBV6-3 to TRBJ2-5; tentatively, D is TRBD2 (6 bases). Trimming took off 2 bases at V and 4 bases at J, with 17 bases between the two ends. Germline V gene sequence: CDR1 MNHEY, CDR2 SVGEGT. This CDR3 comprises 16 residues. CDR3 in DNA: TGTGCCAGCAGTTACCCCCGGGACGGGGGAGCAGAGACCCAGTACTTC. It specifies CASSYPRDGGAETQYF.

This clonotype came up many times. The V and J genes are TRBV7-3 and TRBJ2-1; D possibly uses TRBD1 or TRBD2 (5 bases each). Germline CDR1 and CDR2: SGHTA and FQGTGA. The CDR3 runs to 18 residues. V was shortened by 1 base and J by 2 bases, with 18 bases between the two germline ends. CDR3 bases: TGTGCCAGCAGCTTAATTCCCTCAGGGCAGGGAGCCTACAATGAGCAGTTCTTC. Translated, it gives CASSLIPSGQGAYNEQFF.

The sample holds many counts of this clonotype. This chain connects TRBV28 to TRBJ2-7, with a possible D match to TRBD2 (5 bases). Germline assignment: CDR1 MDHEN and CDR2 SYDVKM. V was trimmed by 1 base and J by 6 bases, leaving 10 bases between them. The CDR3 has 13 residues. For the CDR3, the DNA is TGTGCCAGCAGTTTATCGACCCGGGGCGAGCAGTACTTC. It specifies CASSLSTRGEQYF.